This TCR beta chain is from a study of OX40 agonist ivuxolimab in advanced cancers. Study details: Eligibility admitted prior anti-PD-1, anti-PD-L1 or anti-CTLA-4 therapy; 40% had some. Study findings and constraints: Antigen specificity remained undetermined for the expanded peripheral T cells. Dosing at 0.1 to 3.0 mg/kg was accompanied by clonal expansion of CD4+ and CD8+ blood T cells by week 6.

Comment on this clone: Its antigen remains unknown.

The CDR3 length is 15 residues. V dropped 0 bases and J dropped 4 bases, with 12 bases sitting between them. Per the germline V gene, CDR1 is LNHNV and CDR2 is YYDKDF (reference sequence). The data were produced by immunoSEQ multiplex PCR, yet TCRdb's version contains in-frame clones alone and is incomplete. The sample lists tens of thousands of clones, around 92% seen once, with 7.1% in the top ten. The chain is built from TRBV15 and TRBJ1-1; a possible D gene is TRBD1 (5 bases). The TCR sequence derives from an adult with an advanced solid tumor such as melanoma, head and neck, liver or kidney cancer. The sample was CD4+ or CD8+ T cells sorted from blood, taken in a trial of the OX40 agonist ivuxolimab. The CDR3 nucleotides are TGTGCCACCAGCAGAGATCCAGCAGGGACCACTGAAGCTTTCTTT. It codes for CATSRDPAGTTEAFF. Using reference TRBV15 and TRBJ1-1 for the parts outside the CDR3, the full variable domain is DAMVIQNPRYQVTQFGKPVTLSCSQTLNHNVMYWYQQKSSQAPKLLFHYYDKDFNNEADTPDNFQSRRPNTSFCFLDIRSPGLGDTAMYLCATSRDPAGTTEAFFGQGTRLTVV.